The rows below give T cell receptor beta chains drawn from one sample of a study of blood T cell repertoires in COVID-19. Produced via immunoSEQ multiplex PCR; TCRdb's table is partial and in-frame only. This table has about 290,000 clones, over 80% appearing once. Sequenced material: peripheral blood. The receptors derive from a woman aged 45 to 65 with active or convalescent COVID-19. Both conserved end residues are part of each CDR3. Fields, in order: clone size, D gene, V gene, J gene, CDR3 DNA, CDR3 protein. A D gene is named only where the DNA matches it firmly. Only part of the rows carry a size: once, few, many, or a class if the clone is expanded.

clone size: NA; D gene: TRBD1; V gene: TRBV9; J gene: TRBJ1-2; CDR3 DNA: TGTGCCAGCAGCGAGGGGGCTTACTATGGCTACACCTTC; CDR3 protein: CASSEGAYYGYTF
clone size: NA; D gene: NA; V gene: TRBV7-8; J gene: TRBJ2-1; CDR3 DNA: TGTGCCAGCAGCTCCTCTGAAAGGGGTTCCTACAATGAGCAGTTCTTC; CDR3 protein: CASSSSERGSYNEQFF
clone size: NA; D gene: NA; V gene: TRBV19; J gene: TRBJ1-1; CDR3 DNA: TGTGCCAGTAGTCGGGGATACACTGAAGCTTTCTTT; CDR3 protein: CASSRGYTEAFF
clone size: NA; D gene: TRBD1; V gene: TRBV11-2; J gene: TRBJ2-3; CDR3 DNA: TGTGCCAGCAGCAGTGACAGGGGGGGCACAGATACGCAGTATTTT; CDR3 protein: CASSSDRGGTDTQYF
clone size: NA; D gene: NA; V gene: TRBV5-4; J gene: TRBJ2-3; CDR3 DNA: TGTGCCAGCAGCTTGGAGGGACAAAGCACAGATACGCAGTATTTT; CDR3 protein: CASSLEGQSTDTQYF
clone size: NA; D gene: TRBD1; V gene: TRBV18; J gene: TRBJ1-1; CDR3 DNA: TGTGCCAGCTCACGGGACAGCTCCCGACGCGGTACTGAAGCTTTCTTT; CDR3 protein: CASSRDSSRRGTEAFF
clone size: NA; D gene: TRBD1; V gene: TRBV28; J gene: TRBJ1-5; CDR3 DNA: TGTGCCAGCAGTCGACTGCGGAGCGGACAGGGGGGTCAGCCCCAGCATTTT; CDR3 protein: CASSRLRSGQGGQPQHF
clone size: few; D gene: TRBD1; V gene: TRBV28; J gene: TRBJ1-1; CDR3 DNA: TGTGCCAGCAGTCCCCGGACAGGGACTTCTATGAACACTGAAGCTTTCTTT; CDR3 protein: CASSPRTGTSMNTEAFF
clone size: NA; D gene: NA; V gene: TRBV5-1; J gene: TRBJ2-7; CDR3 DNA: TGCGCCAGCAGCTTACCTCTAGGAGGGGTCGACGAGCAGTACTTC; CDR3 protein: CASSLPLGGVDEQYF
clone size: NA; D gene: NA; V gene: TRBV6-5; J gene: TRBJ2-6; CDR3 DNA: TGTGCCAGCACGAGGGACTTCTCTGGGGCCAACGTCCTGACTTTC; CDR3 protein: CASTRDFSGANVLTF
clone size: many; D gene: TRBD1; V gene: TRBV28; J gene: TRBJ2-2; CDR3 DNA: TGTGCCAGCAGTTTTCCCGGGGTGAGACAGGGCACCGGGGAGCTGTTTTTT; CDR3 protein: CASSFPGVRQGTGELFF
clone size: NA; D gene: NA; V gene: TRBV3-1/TRBV3-2; J gene: TRBJ1-6; CDR3 DNA: TGTGCCAGCAGTCAGGCAAGAAAAGGTGATTCACCCCTCCACTTT; CDR3 protein: CASSQARKGDSPLHF
clone size: few; D gene: TRBD1; V gene: TRBV5-6; J gene: TRBJ2-1; CDR3 DNA: TGTGCCAGCAGCTTACGGACAGGGACCTACAATGAGCAGTTCTTC; CDR3 protein: CASSLRTGTYNEQFF
clone size: NA; D gene: NA; V gene: TRBV28; J gene: TRBJ1-3; CDR3 DNA: TGTGCCAGCAGCAACCCCTCGGGAGGAAACACCATATATTTT; CDR3 protein: CASSNPSGGNTIYF
clone size: NA; D gene: NA; V gene: TRBV10-2; J gene: TRBJ2-1; CDR3 DNA: TGCGCCAGCAGTGATGTGAGGCGGGACGGCGGGGCTGAGCAGTTCTTC; CDR3 protein: CASSDVRRDGGAEQFF
clone size: NA; D gene: NA; V gene: TRBV27; J gene: TRBJ2-7; CDR3 DNA: TGTGCCAGCAGTTCCGGGACACGCGAGCAGTACTTC; CDR3 protein: CASSSGTREQYF
clone size: NA; D gene: TRBD2; V gene: TRBV5-1; J gene: TRBJ2-5; CDR3 DNA: TGCGCCAGCAGCTTGTACGGGAGGCAAGAGACCCAGTACTTC; CDR3 protein: CASSLYGRQETQYF
clone size: once; D gene: TRBD1; V gene: TRBV7-2; J gene: TRBJ1-2; CDR3 DNA: TGTGCCAGCAGCCCCGTCGCGGGACAGGGGGCTGGCTACACCTTC; CDR3 protein: CASSPVAGQGAGYTF
clone size: NA; D gene: NA; V gene: TRBV7-2; J gene: TRBJ2-2; CDR3 DNA: TGTGCCAGCAGCCCAACCCCCCCTAGCCCGGGGGAGCTGTTTTTT; CDR3 protein: CASSPTPPSPGELFF
clone size: NA; D gene: TRBD2; V gene: TRBV9; J gene: TRBJ2-1; CDR3 DNA: TGTGCCAGCAGCGTAGTAGGGACTAGCGGCAGAGGGCAGTTCTTC; CDR3 protein: CASSVVGTSGRGQFF
clone size: NA; D gene: TRBD1; V gene: TRBV2; J gene: TRBJ1-1; CDR3 DNA: TGTGCCAGCATACAGGGGGTGGGAGCTTTCTTT; CDR3 protein: CASIQGVGAFF
clone size: NA; D gene: NA; V gene: TRBV9; J gene: TRBJ2-7; CDR3 DNA: TGTGCCAGCAGCGTAGCCCCCGGAGGAACCTACGAGCAGTACTTC; CDR3 protein: CASSVAPGGTYEQYF
clone size: NA; D gene: NA; V gene: TRBV7-9; J gene: TRBJ2-1; CDR3 DNA: TGTGCCAGCAGCTTAGCTTTAGCGCTCCCGGGGAATGAGCAGTTCTTC; CDR3 protein: CASSLALALPGNEQFF
clone size: NA; D gene: NA; V gene: TRBV11-2; J gene: TRBJ2-7; CDR3 DNA: TGTGCCAGCAGCCGGGGACTCCGAGACTACGAGCAGTACTTC; CDR3 protein: CASSRGLRDYEQYF
clone size: NA; D gene: TRBD1; V gene: TRBV9; J gene: TRBJ1-2; CDR3 DNA: TGTGCCAGCAGCGTAGGAGGGACAGGGAACTATGGCTACACCTTC; CDR3 protein: CASSVGGTGNYGYTF
clone size: NA; D gene: TRBD1; V gene: TRBV11-2; J gene: TRBJ1-2; CDR3 DNA: TGTGCCAGCAGTAAGACAGGGGGCGTAGGCTACACCTTC; CDR3 protein: CASSKTGGVGYTF
clone size: NA; D gene: TRBD2; V gene: TRBV27; J gene: TRBJ2-3; CDR3 DNA: TGTGCCAGCAGTCCGCGTAGCGGGTTTTGGACAGATACGCAGTATTTT; CDR3 protein: CASSPRSGFWTDTQYF
clone size: NA; D gene: TRBD2; V gene: TRBV5-1; J gene: TRBJ2-1; CDR3 DNA: TGCGCCAGCAGCTTGCCCCGACTAGCGGGAGGGCGAGTTGGTTCCTACAATGAGCAGTTCTTC; CDR3 protein: CASSLPRLAGGRVGSYNEQFF
clone size: NA; D gene: TRBD2; V gene: TRBV24-1; J gene: TRBJ2-1; CDR3 DNA: TGTGCCACCAGTGATCGAGGTAGCGGGAGAGCGGTTGATGAGCAGTTCTTC; CDR3 protein: CATSDRGSGRAVDEQFF
clone size: NA; D gene: TRBD2; V gene: TRBV7-6; J gene: TRBJ2-2; CDR3 DNA: TGTGCCAGCAGCTTCGGACTAGCGGGAGTCTTACTCACCGGGGAGCTGTTTTTT; CDR3 protein: CASSFGLAGVLLTGELFF
clone size: NA; D gene: TRBD1; V gene: TRBV19; J gene: TRBJ1-2; CDR3 DNA: TGTGCCAGTAGTCCTCAAATACCGGGACAGGGGGGCTATGGCTACACCTTC; CDR3 protein: CASSPQIPGQGGYGYTF